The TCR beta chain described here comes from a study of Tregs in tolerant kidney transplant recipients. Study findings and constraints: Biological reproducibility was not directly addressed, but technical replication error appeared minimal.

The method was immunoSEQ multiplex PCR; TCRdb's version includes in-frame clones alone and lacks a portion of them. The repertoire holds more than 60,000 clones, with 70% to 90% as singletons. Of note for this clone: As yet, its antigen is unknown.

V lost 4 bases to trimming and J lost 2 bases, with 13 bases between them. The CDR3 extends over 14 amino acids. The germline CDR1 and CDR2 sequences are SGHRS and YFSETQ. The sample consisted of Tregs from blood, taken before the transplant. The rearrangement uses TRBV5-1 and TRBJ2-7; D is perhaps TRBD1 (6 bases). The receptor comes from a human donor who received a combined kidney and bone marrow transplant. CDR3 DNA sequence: TGCGCCAGCAGCACCACAGGGTCTACCTACGAGCAGTACTTC. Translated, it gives CASSTTGSTYEQYF. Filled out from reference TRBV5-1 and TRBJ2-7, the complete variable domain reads KAGVTQTPRYLIKTRGQQVTLSCSPISGHRSVSWYQQTPGQGLQFLFEYFSETQRNKGNFPGRFSGRQFSNSRSEMNVSTLELGDSALYLCASSTTGSTYEQYFGPGTRLTVT.